This T cell receptor (beta chain) was recorded in a study of T cell repertoires in cytomegalovirus infection. V was pared by 4 bases and J by 5 bases, with 17 bases between. The germline CDR1 and CDR2 sequences are MGHRA and YSYEKL. The CDR3 spans 15 residues. Each CDR3 protein is one row after TCRdb ran MiXCR on the reads. Among approximately 310,000 distinct CDR3 sequences listed, 20% to 25% were seen once. Points on this clonotype: Antigen unknown.

Overall study results and limits: Predominance within the ex vivo response was attributable to HLA-C-restricted CMV-specific TCR beta clonotypes.

This chain connects TRBV4-1 to TRBJ2-5, with D perhaps TRBD1 or TRBD2 (6 bases each). The specimen comprised cultured PBMCs, sampled from culture after CMV antigen stimulation. This clonotype originated in a human donor in good health (CMV status not recorded). Some clones in this sample may be carry-over from other donors' samples. CDR3 coding DNA: TGCGCCAGCAGCCCCAGTGGGGGGCGCGTGGAGACCCAGTACTTC. This gives the protein CASSPSGGRVETQYF.